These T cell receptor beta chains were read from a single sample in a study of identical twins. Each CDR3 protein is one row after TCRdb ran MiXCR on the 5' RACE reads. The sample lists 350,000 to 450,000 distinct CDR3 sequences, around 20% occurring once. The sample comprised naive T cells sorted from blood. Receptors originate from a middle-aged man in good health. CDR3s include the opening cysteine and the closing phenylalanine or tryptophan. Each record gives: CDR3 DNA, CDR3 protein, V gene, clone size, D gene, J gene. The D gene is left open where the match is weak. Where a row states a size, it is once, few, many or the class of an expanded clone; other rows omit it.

TGTGCCAGCAGCTTGGATATGGATCCCCCTAGCCCGCTGTTTTTT | CASSLDMDPPSPLFF | TRBV5-4 | - | - | TRBJ1-4
TGCGCCAGCAGCCAAGAGCCGGGCGGTGGCGCGTTGAGGCCCCAGCATTTT | CASSQEPGGGALRPQHF | TRBV4-1 | once | - | TRBJ1-5
TGCAGTGCGTCACTAGCTTACAATGAGCAGTTCTTC | CSASLAYNEQFF | TRBV20-1 | few | - | TRBJ2-1
TGTGCCAGCAGCACCGGGACTGGCCGAGAAGAGACCCAGTACTTC | CASSTGTGREETQYF | TRBV6-1 | few | - | TRBJ2-5
TGTGCCATCAGTGAGTCGGGGACAAACAATCAGCCCCAGCATTTT | CAISESGTNNQPQHF | TRBV10-3 | many | - | TRBJ1-5
TGTGCCAGCAGCGTCGGGGGGATCCGCACCGGGGAGCTGTTTTTT | CASSVGGIRTGELFF | TRBV9 | many | TRBD2 | TRBJ2-2
TGTGCCAGCAGACAGACAGGGACGACCACTGAAGCTTTCTTT | CASRQTGTTTEAFF | TRBV25-1 | few | TRBD1 | TRBJ1-1
TGTGCCAGCAGAATCCGGGGGGATAGCAATCAGCCCCAGCATTTT | CASRIRGDSNQPQHF | TRBV12-3/TRBV12-4 | - | - | TRBJ1-5
TGTGCCAGCAGCTTATTTTTCGGGGGGGCCCAAGAGACCCAGTACTTC | CASSLFFGGAQETQYF | TRBV7-2 | - | TRBD2 | TRBJ2-5
TGTGCCAGCAGCTTAATAGCGGGGGGGCTGGGTGAGCAGTTCTTC | CASSLIAGGLGEQFF | TRBV7-9 | few | TRBD2 | TRBJ2-1
TGTGCCACCAGCAGAACTCCTCGGGGCTTGTCCACTGAAGCTTTCTTT | CATSRTPRGLSTEAFF | TRBV15 | few | - | TRBJ1-1
TGTGCCAGCAGCACAGGGGGACCCGGGCAGCCCCAGCATTTT | CASSTGGPGQPQHF | TRBV27 | few | TRBD1 | TRBJ1-5
TGCAGCGTTGTCCCCCGCCGGAATGAGCAGTTCTTC | CSVVPRRNEQFF | TRBV29-1 | many | - | TRBJ2-1
TGTGCCAGCAGCGTAGCTCCAGAGACCCAGTACTTC | CASSVAPETQYF | TRBV9 | - | - | TRBJ2-5
TGTGCCAGCAGCTTAGTCGCAGGGACTAGCGGAGATATCTACGAGCAGTACTTC | CASSLVAGTSGDIYEQYF | TRBV7-2 | few | TRBD2 | TRBJ2-7
TGTGCCAGCAGCCCCCCGAGGCCCTACACTGAAGCTTTCTTT | CASSPPRPYTEAFF | TRBV6-2/TRBV6-3 | - | - | TRBJ1-1
TGTGCCAGCAGTTACTCGACAGGGGGAGTCTATGGCTACACCTTC | CASSYSTGGVYGYTF | TRBV6-5 | many | TRBD1 | TRBJ1-2
TGTGCCAGCAGCTTAAGAACCCGACAGCCCACAGATACGCAGTATTTT | CASSLRTRQPTDTQYF | TRBV11-1 | - | - | TRBJ2-3
TGTGCCAGCAGTCCGCTAGTGAGAGCCACCTACGAGCAGTACTTC | CASSPLVRATYEQYF | TRBV12-3/TRBV12-4 | - | - | TRBJ2-7
TGTGCCAGCAGTTTATTACTTCCCAGCGGGGGTAGTACAGATACGCAGTATTTT | CASSLLLPSGGSTDTQYF | TRBV6-5 | many | TRBD2 | TRBJ2-3
TGTGCCAGCAGCTTTGGGTCAGGCAGGGCCTACGAGCAGTACTTC | CASSFGSGRAYEQYF | TRBV13 | many | - | TRBJ2-7
TGCAGTGCTAGAGTCGTCGGGGAGAATTCACCCCTCCACTTT | CSARVVGENSPLHF | TRBV20-1 | many | - | TRBJ1-6
TGTGCCAGCAGCCGATCCATTATAACAGGATCTGGGGCCAACGTCCTGACTTTC | CASSRSIITGSGANVLTF | TRBV12-3/TRBV12-4 | few | - | TRBJ2-6